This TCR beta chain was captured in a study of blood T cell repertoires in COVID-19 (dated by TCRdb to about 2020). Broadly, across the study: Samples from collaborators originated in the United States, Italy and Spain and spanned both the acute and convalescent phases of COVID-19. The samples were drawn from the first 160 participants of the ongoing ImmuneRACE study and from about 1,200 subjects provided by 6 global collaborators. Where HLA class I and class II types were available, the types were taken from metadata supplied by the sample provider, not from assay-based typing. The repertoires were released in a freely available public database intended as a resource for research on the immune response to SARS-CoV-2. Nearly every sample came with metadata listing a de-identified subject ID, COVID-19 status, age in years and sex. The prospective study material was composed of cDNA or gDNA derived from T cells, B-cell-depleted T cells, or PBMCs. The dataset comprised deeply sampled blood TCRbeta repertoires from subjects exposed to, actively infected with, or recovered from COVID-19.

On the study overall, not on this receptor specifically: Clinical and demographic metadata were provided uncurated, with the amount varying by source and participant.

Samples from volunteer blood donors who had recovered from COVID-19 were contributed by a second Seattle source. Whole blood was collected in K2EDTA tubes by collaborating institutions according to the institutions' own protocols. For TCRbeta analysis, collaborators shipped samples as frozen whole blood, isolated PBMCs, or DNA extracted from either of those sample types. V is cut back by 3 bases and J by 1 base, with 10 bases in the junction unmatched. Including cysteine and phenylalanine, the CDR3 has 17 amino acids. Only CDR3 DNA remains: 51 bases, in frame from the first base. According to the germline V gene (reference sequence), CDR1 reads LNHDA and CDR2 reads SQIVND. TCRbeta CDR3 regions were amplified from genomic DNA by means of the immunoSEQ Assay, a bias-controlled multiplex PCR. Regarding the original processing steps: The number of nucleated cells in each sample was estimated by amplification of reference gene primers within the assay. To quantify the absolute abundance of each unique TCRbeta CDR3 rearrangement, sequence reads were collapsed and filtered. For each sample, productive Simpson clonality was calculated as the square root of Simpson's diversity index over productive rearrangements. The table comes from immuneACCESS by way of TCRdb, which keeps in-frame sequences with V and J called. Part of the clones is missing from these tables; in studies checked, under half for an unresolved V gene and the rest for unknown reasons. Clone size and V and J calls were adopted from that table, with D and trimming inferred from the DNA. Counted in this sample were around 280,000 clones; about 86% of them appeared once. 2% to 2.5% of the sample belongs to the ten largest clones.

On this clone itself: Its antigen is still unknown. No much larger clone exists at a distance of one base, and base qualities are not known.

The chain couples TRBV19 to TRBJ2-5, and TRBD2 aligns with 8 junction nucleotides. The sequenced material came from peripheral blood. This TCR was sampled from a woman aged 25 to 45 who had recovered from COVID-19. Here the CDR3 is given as CASSMAPSGPTQETQYF. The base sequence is TGTGCCAGTAGTATGGCCCCTAGCGGGCCGACCCAAGAGACCCAGTACTTC.